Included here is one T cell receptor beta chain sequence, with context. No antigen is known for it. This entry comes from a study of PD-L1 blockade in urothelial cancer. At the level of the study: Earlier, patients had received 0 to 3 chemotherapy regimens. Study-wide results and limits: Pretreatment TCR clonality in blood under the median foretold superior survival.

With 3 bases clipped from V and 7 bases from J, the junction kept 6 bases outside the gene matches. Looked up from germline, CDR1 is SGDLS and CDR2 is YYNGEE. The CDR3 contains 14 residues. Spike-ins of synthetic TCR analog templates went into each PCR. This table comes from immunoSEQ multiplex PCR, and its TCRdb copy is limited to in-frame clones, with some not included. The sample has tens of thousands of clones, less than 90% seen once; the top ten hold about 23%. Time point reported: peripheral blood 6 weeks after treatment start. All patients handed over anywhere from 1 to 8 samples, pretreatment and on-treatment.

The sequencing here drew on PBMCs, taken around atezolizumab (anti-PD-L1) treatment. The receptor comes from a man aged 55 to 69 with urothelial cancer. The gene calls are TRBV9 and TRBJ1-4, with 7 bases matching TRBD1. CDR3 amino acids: CASSAQGVAEKLFF. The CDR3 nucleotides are TGTGCCAGCAGCGCTCAGGGGGTGGCTGAAAAACTGTTTTTT.